This T cell receptor (beta chain) was recorded in a study of blood T cell repertoires in COVID-19. Background on the study: COVID-19 samples collected from the United States, Italy and Spain covered acute and convalescent phases. The cDNA or gDNA used as material had been derived from T cells, B-cell-depleted T cells, or PBMCs.

CDR1 GTSNPN and CDR2 SVGIG come from the germline V gene (reference sequence). Trimming removed 0 bases at V and 7 bases at J, with 13 bases between. The length of the CDR3 is 15 residues. Ten or more counts support this clone. Methods used by the authors: How many nucleated cells were present was estimated from reference gene primer amplification. Clones were read by immunoSEQ multiplex PCR, and TCRdb kept only the in-frame ones, dropping some. The V and J calls and clone size are taken from that table; D and trimming were inferred from the DNA. Of over 110,000 clones in the sample, approximately 88% were seen once.

The chain employs TRBV30 and TRBJ1-6; D may be TRBD1 (5 bases). Material for sequencing was peripheral blood. This receptor was obtained from a human donor in a cohort sampled during active COVID-19. DNA of the CDR3: TGTGCCTGGAGTGTGGTGGAGGGGTGGAATTCACCCCTCCACTTT. This gives the protein CAWSVVEGWNSPLHF.